The 28 T cell receptor beta chains below all came from one sample that was sequenced in a study of cytomegalovirus exposure and HLA in healthy donors. Vbeta (60) and Jbeta (13) primers were used in the PCR. TCRdb keeps only in-frame clones here, not all; method: immunoSEQ multiplex PCR. Recorded for this sample: around 44,000 clones. The sample taken for sequencing was PBMCs. The receptors shown here come from a male donor in good health and CMV-seropositive.

The CDR3 protein is CATARQETQYF. The CDR3 coding sequence is TGTGCCACCGCGCGCCAAGAGACCCAGTACTTC. The V gene is TRBV10-3, the J gene TRBJ2-5, with D unresolved. The CDR3 runs to 11 residues. Deletions cut 10 bases from V and 1 base from J, with 7 bases between. CDR1 ENHRY and CDR2 SYGVKD come from the germline V gene.

The chain is built from TRBV5-5 and TRBJ2-7; 8 nucleotides agree with TRBD1. The CDR3 runs 15 residues. Germline trimming cut 0 bases from V and 4 bases from J; bases unmatched to any gene: 6. Per germline, CDR1 SGHKS and CDR2 YYEKEE (reference sequence). CDR3 in amino acids: CASSLVDRGYYEQYF. The CDR3 DNA sequence: TGTGCCAGCAGCTTGGTCGACAGGGGTTATTACGAGCAGTACTTC.

The V gene is TRBV6-5, the J gene TRBJ2-1; 12 nucleotides agree with TRBD2. Germline V gives CDR1 MNHEY, CDR2 SVGAGI. V was clipped by 6 bases and J by 6 bases; unmatched bases: 6. The CDR3 loop spans 15 amino acids. The CDR3 nucleotides are TGTGCCAGCAGAAGACTAGCGGGGGCCCCCAATGAGCAGTTCTTC. Translating it yields CASRRLAGAPNEQFF.

This chain joins TRBV7-8 and TRBJ2-1; 12 positions agree with TRBD2. In germline, CDR1 is SGHVS, CDR2 FQNEAQ. The CDR3 extends over 16 amino acids. J lost 8 bases, V lost 5 bases, and 10 bases had no gene match. The CDR3 sequence: CASSEGLAGGVYEQFF. The CDR3 bases are TGTGCCAGCAGCGAGGGCCTAGCGGGGGGGGTGTATGAGCAGTTCTTC.

The V and J genes are TRBV5-1 and TRBJ1-5; TRBD1 agrees at 7 bases. The V gene's germline CDR1 is SGHRS and CDR2 YFSETQ. The CDR3 has 15 residues. Germline trimming cut 0 bases from V and 0 bases from J; bases unmatched to any gene: 0. As DNA, the CDR3 is TGCGCCAGCAGCTTGGGACAGGGTAGCAATCAGCCCCAGCATTTT. Residues: CASSLGQGSNQPQHF.

V usage is TRBV30 and J usage is TRBJ1-2, with 8 bases lining up with TRBD1. V lost 3 bases to trimming and J lost 4 bases; unmatched junction nucleotides: 10. The CDR3 spans 15 residues. Looked up from germline, CDR1 is GTSNPN and CDR2 is SVGIG (reference sequence). CDR3 protein: CAWRARQGTFYGYTF. The CDR3 DNA is TGTGCCTGGAGGGCTCGACAGGGGACCTTCTATGGCTACACCTTC.

The chain recombines TRBV7-6 with TRBJ1-4; D unresolved. The germline CDR1 and CDR2 sequences are SGHVS and FNYEAQ. This CDR3 region has 16 residues. V lost 6 bases to trimming and J lost 7 bases, with 21 bases between them. In nucleotides, the CDR3 is TGTGCCAGCAGTCCATCCCCCGCGGCGACGATTGAAAAACTGTTTTTT. Translating gives CASSPSPAATIEKLFF.

This rearrangement joins TRBV6-1 to TRBJ1-2, with D tentatively TRBD1 (5 bases). This CDR3 contains 13 residues. Trimming pared 8 bases from V and 7 bases from J, leaving 17 bases between. The germline V gene has CDR1 MNHNS and CDR2 SASEGT. The chain's CDR3 is CASLQGALGGYTF. The DNA for the CDR3 is TGTGCCAGCCTCCAAGGGGCATTGGGTGGCTACACCTTC.

The V and J genes are TRBV30 and TRBJ1-1; 7 bases agree with TRBD1. The J segment lost 5 bases and the V segment lost 3 bases, leaving 6 bases of the junction unmatched. The CDR3 contains 13 residues. CDR1 GTSNPN and CDR2 SVGIG come from the germline V gene (reference sequence). The CDR3 region has the DNA TGTGCCTGGAGCCAACAGGGGATTACTGAAGCTTTCTTT. It encodes CAWSQQGITEAFF.

This chain joins TRBV9 and TRBJ1-2; D is perhaps TRBD1 (6 bases). Looked up from germline, CDR1 is SGDLS and CDR2 is YYNGEE. CDR3 length equals 17 residues. Trimming cost V 0 bases and J 4 bases, with 19 bases left between them. CDR3 DNA sequence: TGTGCCAGCAGCGTAGGATCAGAGGGGGGGCTTGGCTATGGCTACACCTTC. This gives the protein CASSVGSEGGLGYGYTF.

The gene calls are TRBV7-8 and TRBJ1-2, with D possibly matching TRBD1 (6 bases). Trimming removed 2 bases from V and 7 bases from J, with 11 bases in between. The length of the CDR3 is 13 residues. Germline V gene sequence: CDR1 SGHVS, CDR2 FQNEAQ. CDR3 residues: CASSLQGRTGYTF. The CDR3 DNA reads TGTGCCAGCAGCTTACAGGGGCGGACTGGCTACACCTTC.

The CDR3 DNA follows: TGTGCCAGCAGTCCCGGCCCGGGACACGGGAACACTGAAGCTTTCTTT. Protein: CASSPGPGHGNTEAFF. The chain combines TRBV27 with TRBJ1-1; weak D call: TRBD1 (6 bases). V was trimmed by 5 bases and J by 1 base, leaving 17 bases between them. CDR1 is MNHEY, CDR2 SMNVEV, per germline (reference sequence). The CDR3 is 16 residues long.

This chain joins TRBV10-1 and TRBJ1-1; 12 bases agree with TRBD1. The CDR3 is 17 amino acids. Germline V CDR1 and CDR2: WNHNN, SYGVQD (reference sequence). V lost 6 bases and J lost 0; bases outside the gene matches: 8. The CDR3 is CASRPGTGGPLNTEAFF. The CDR3 DNA follows: TGCGCCAGCAGGCCCGGGACAGGGGGCCCCTTGAACACTGAAGCTTTCTTT.

The gene calls are TRBV10-1 and TRBJ2-1; 16 bases agree with TRBD2. Germline V gene data show CDR1 as WNHNN and CDR2 as SYGVQD (reference sequence). This CDR3 comprises 19 residues. The V and J ends lost 10 bases and 7 bases, in that order; junction bases with no gene match: 19. The CDR3 protein is CAKARPGLAGGPRLNEQFF. The CDR3 region has the DNA TGCGCCAAAGCCCGACCGGGACTAGCGGGGGGGCCCAGGCTAAATGAGCAGTTCTTC.

The V gene is TRBV6-5, the J gene TRBJ2-2; 10 bases are shared with TRBD2. This CDR3 spans 15 amino acids. Germline V lookup: CDR1 MNHEY, CDR2 SVGAGI. Unmatched junction bases numbered 8, after V lost 7 bases and J lost 6 bases. In DNA form, the CDR3 reads TGTGCCAGCACTATATCCGGGACTAGCGCCGGGGAGCTGTTTTTT. It codes for CASTISGTSAGELFF.

The gene calls are TRBV7-9 and TRBJ1-2; D remains unclear. Germline CDR1 and CDR2: SEHNR and FQNEAQ (reference sequence). Trimming removed 0 bases at V and 5 bases at J, with 13 bases between. The CDR3 covers 15 residues. CDR3: CASSLAYDPLYGYTF. In DNA form, the CDR3 reads TGTGCCAGCAGCTTAGCCTACGATCCGCTGTATGGCTACACCTTC.

CDR3 loop: CASSSRGAGANVLTF. The CDR3 DNA reads TGTGCCAGCAGTTCCCGGGGGGCTGGGGCCAACGTCCTGACTTTC. This sequence joins TRBV6-5 and TRBJ2-6, with TRBD2 matching 7 bases. CDR1 MNHEY and CDR2 SVGAGI come from the germline V gene. This CDR3 region has 15 residues. After removal of 4 bases from V and 2 bases from J, the junction contained 2 bases not matched to a gene.

Written as DNA, the CDR3 is TGTGCCAGCTCACCTACCGGAGTTGGGACAGGGCTCTACGAGCAGTACTTC. Translated, it gives CASSPTGVGTGLYEQYF. V gene TRBV18 combines with J gene TRBJ2-7; 9 positions agree with TRBD1. The junction had 12 bases not matched to a gene; V was cut back by 3 bases and J by 3 bases. The CDR3 consists of 17 residues. Germline CDR1 is KGHSH and CDR2 is LQKENI. The entire variable domain, with the rest obtained from reference TRBV18 and TRBJ2-7, is as follows: NAGVMQNPRHLVRRRGQEARLRCSPMKGHSHVYWYRQLPEEGLKFMVYLQKENIIDESGMPKERFSAEFPKEGPSILRIQQVVRGDSAAYFCASSPTGVGTGLYEQYFGPGTRLTVT.

The chain has TRBV5-4 and TRBJ2-7; TRBD2 is a possible D gene (6 bases). This CDR3 is built from 16 residues. Germline V gene data show CDR1 as SGHNT and CDR2 as YYREEE (reference sequence). V gave up 0 bases and J gave up 0 bases, with 13 bases separating them. The CDR3 sequence is CASSLAGRLDSYEQYF. CDR3 nucleotide sequence: TGTGCCAGCAGCTTGGCCGGGCGACTAGACTCCTACGAGCAGTACTTC. The full variable domain, in which reference TRBV5-4 and TRBJ2-7 provide the parts outside the CDR3, is ETGVTQSPTHLIKTRGQQVTLRCSSQSGHNTVSWYQQALGQGPQFIFQYYREEENGRGNFPPRFSGLQFPNYSSELNVNALELDDSALYLCASSLAGRLDSYEQYFGPGTRLTVT.

The chain has TRBV28 and TRBJ1-2; D remains unclear. The V gene lost 4 bases and the J gene lost 6 bases, with 18 bases spanning the gap. This CDR3 comprises 15 residues. The V gene's germline CDR1 is MDHEN and CDR2 SYDVKM. In nucleotides, the CDR3 is TGTGCCAGCAGTTCGTCGACATATTCGGTGGATGGCTACACCTTC. This codes for CASSSSTYSVDGYTF.

This chain uses TRBV7-6 with TRBJ2-5; TRBD2 matches at 11 bases. Trimming removed 5 bases from V and 3 bases from J; junction bases left unmatched: 8. There are 16 residues in the CDR3. The germline gives CDR1 SGHVS, CDR2 FNYEAQ. CDR3 in amino acids: CASSPRGSGGEETQYF. CDR3 DNA: TGTGCCAGCAGCCCCAGGGGTAGCGGGGGGGAAGAGACCCAGTACTTC.

CDR3 residues: CASSDNPVYEQYF. The CDR3, as DNA: TGTGCCAGCAGTGATAACCCAGTCTACGAGCAGTACTTC. The chain has TRBV2 and TRBJ2-7; D uncertain. Germline-derived CDR1 and CDR2 are SNHLY and FYNNEI. V was clipped by 3 bases and J by 3 bases, with 9 bases between them. This CDR3 contains 13 residues.

The chain recombines TRBV14 with TRBJ2-3; D remains ambiguous. Germline V gene data show CDR1 as SGHDN and CDR2 as FVKESK. The CDR3 extends over 11 amino acids. The germline V and J ends were trimmed by 3 bases and 6 bases, with 4 bases remaining between them. The CDR3 here is CASSHADTQYF. The CDR3 bases are TGTGCCAGCAGCCACGCGGATACGCAGTATTTT. Based on the CDR3 plus reference TRBV14 and TRBJ2-3, the full variable domain is EAGVTQFPSHSVIEKGQTVTLRCDPISGHDNLYWYRRVMGKEIKFLLHFVKESKQDESGMPNNRFLAERTGGTYSTLKVQPAELEDSGVYFCASSHADTQYFGPGTRLTVL.

The chain links TRBV11-2 to TRBJ1-6; no firm D call. The CDR3 runs to 15 residues. The V gene lost 0 bases and the J gene lost 6 bases, with 9 bases spanning the gap. Germline CDR1 SGHAT, CDR2 FQNNGV. The CDR3 loop reads CASSLDAEFNSPLHF. Here the CDR3 DNA reads TGTGCCAGCAGCTTAGATGCAGAATTTAATTCACCCCTCCACTTT. Looking up the rest from reference TRBV11-2 and TRBJ1-6 gives the full variable domain: EAGVAQSPRYKIIEKRQSVAFWCNPISGHATLYWYQQILGQGPKLLIQFQNNGVVDDSQLPKDRFSAERLKGVDSTLKIQPAKLEDSAVYLCASSLDAEFNSPLHFGNGTRLTVT.

The V and J genes are TRBV4-2 and TRBJ2-3; perhaps TRBD2 as D (6 bases). The CDR3 has 15 amino acids. The V end was cut by 4 bases, the J end by 2 bases, with 13 bases between. Germline V lookup: CDR1 LGHNA, CDR2 YNFKEQ. The CDR3 sequence: CASSRIAVSTDTQYF. For the CDR3, the DNA is TGTGCCAGCAGCCGGATAGCGGTCTCCACAGATACGCAGTATTTT.

The V and J genes are TRBV4-1 and TRBJ2-2, with 9 bases that match TRBD2. The V gene's germline CDR1 is MGHRA and CDR2 YSYEKL. CDR3 length equals 18 residues. V lost 4 bases and J lost 5; bases outside the gene matches: 14. The CDR3 bases are TGCGCCAGCAGCCCAGGTGCGATGAGCGGGGGGCGGACCGGGGAGCTGTTTTTT. Residues: CASSPGAMSGGRTGELFF.

The rearrangement joins TRBV6-1 to TRBJ1-3; possibly TRBD1 for D (6 bases). The V and J ends lost 7 bases and 4 bases respectively, with 17 bases between them. CDR3 length: 15 amino acids. Germline lookup yields CDR1 MNHNS and CDR2 SASEGT. The CDR3 DNA follows: TGTGCCAGCACCTCTGGGGGCAGCCCGGGAAACACCATATATTTT. It encodes CASTSGGSPGNTIYF.

The chain joins TRBV27 to TRBJ2-1; 8 positions agree with TRBD2. In germline, CDR1 is MNHEY, CDR2 SMNVEV (reference sequence). J lost 5 bases, V lost 7 bases, and 7 bases had no gene match. The CDR3 runs 14 residues. Here the CDR3 DNA reads TGTGCCAGCAATCCCATAGCGGGGCACAATGAGCAGTTCTTC. This encodes CASNPIAGHNEQFF.